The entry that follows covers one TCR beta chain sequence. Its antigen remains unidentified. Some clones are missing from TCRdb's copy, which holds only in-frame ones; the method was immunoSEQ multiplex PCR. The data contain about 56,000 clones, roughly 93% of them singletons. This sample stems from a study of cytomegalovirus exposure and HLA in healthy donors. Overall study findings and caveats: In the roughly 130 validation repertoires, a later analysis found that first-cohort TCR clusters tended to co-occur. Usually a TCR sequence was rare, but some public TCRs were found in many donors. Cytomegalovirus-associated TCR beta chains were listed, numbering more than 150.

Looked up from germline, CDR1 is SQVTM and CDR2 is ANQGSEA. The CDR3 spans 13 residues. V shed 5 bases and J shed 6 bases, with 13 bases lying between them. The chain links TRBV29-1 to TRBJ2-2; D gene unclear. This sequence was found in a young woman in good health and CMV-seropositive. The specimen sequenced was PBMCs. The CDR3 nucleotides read TGCAGCGTTCGCCGGTCCGCGGCCGGGGAGCTGTTTTTT. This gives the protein CSVRRSAAGELFF.